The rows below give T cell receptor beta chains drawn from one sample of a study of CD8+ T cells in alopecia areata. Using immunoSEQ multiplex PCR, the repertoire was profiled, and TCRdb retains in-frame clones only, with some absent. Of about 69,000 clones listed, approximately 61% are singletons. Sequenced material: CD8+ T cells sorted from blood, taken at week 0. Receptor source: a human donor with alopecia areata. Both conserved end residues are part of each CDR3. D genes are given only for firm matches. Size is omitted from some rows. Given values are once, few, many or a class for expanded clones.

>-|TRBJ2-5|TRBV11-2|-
TGTGCCAGCAGCTTCTACGGCCAAGAGACCCAGTACTTC
CASSFYGQETQYF
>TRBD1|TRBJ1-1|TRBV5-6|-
TGTGCCAGCAGCTTAATAGACAGGGGAACTGAAGCTTTCTTT
CASSLIDRGTEAFF
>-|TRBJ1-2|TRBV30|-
TGTGCCTGGAGGGTAGGGCGGAGAACAAACTATGGCTACACCTTC
CAWRVGRRTNYGYTF
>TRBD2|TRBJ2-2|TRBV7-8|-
TGTGCCAGCAGCTTAACTTGGTCGGTAGCGGGAACCGGGGAGCTGTTTTTT
CASSLTWSVAGTGELFF
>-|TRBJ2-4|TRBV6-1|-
TGTGCCAGCGGTGGGGGGCTGAGCCGACAACTAGCCAAAAACATTCAGTACTTC
CASGGGLSRQLAKNIQYF
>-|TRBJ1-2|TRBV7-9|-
TGTGCCAGCAGCGCGTCAACGGGACGGGTCGGCCAACACACCTTC
CASSASTGRVGQHTF
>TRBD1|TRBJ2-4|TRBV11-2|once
TGTGCCAGCAGCGAGACAGGGCTAGCCAAAAACATTCAGTACTTC
CASSETGLAKNIQYF
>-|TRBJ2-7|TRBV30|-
TGTGCCCAGTCCGCCGAGAGCTCCTACGAGCAGTACTTC
CAQSAESSYEQYF
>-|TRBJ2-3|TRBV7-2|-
TGTGCCAGCAGCTTTCTAGCTCTCACAGATACGCAGTATTTT
CASSFLALTDTQYF
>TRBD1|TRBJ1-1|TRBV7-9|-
TGTGCCAGCAGCCCTACGGGACAGGGGGCGGGGCTCACTGAAGCTTTCTTT
CASSPTGQGAGLTEAFF
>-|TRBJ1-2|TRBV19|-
TGTGCCGCCCAGAAGGGAGGAGGCTACACCTTC
CAAQKGGGYTF
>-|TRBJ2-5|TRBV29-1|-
TGCAGCGTTGGAGCGCGGGGAGCGTACCAAGAGACCCAGTACTTC
CSVGARGAYQETQYF
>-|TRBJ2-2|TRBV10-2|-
TGCGCCAGCAGTGAGTCGATGGGAACCGGGGAGCTGTTTTTT
CASSESMGTGELFF
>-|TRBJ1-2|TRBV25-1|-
TGTGCCAGCAGTGGGGGACCGCGCCATGGCTACACCTTC
CASSGGPRHGYTF
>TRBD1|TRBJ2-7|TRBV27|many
TGTGCCAGCAGTATCGATGGACAGGGGGCGAGCGAGCAGTACTTC
CASSIDGQGASEQYF
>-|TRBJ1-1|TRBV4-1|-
TGCGCCAGCAGCCAAATCCAAATGAACACTGAAGCTTTCTTT
CASSQIQMNTEAFF
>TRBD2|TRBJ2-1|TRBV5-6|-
TGTGCCAGCAGCTTGGCGGGGGGGAATGAGCAGTTCTTC
CASSLAGGNEQFF
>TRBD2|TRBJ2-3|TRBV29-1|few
TGCAGCGGTTCCGGACTAGCGGGAGTAGTTATCGCAGATACGCAGTATTTT
CSGSGLAGVVIADTQYF
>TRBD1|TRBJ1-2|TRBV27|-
TGTGCCAGCAGCACGACAGGGGAGTATGGCTACACCTTC
CASSTTGEYGYTF
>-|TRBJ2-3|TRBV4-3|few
TGCGCCAGCAGCCAAATTTTGGGGGACACAGATACGCAGTATTTT
CASSQILGDTDTQYF
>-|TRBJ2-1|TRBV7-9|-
TGTGCCAGCAGTCCCTACGACGGGAGTGAGCAGTTCTTC
CASSPYDGSEQFF
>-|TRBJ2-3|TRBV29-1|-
TGCAGCGTTGAAGATCTCCGGACTATCCGGGTAGATACGCAGTATTTT
CSVEDLRTIRVDTQYF
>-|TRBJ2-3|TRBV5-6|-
TGTGCCAGCAGCTGGTATCTAGCCGGCGTCACAGATACGCAGTATTTT
CASSWYLAGVTDTQYF
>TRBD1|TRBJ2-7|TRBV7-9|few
TGTGCCAGCAGCCATCCAGGGGACAGGGGAGGCCACGAGCAGTACTTC
CASSHPGDRGGHEQYF
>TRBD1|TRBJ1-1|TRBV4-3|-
TGCGCCAGCAGCCGCGCCGGGACAGGGAAAGAAGCTTTCTTT
CASSRAGTGKEAFF
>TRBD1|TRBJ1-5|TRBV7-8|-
TGTGCCAGCAGCATGGGGACAGGGGGCTCCAATCAGCCCCAGCATTTT
CASSMGTGGSNQPQHF
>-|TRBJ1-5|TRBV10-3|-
TGTGCCATCAGTGAGTCGTCACCAGGGACTAATCAGCCCCAGCATTTT
CAISESSPGTNQPQHF
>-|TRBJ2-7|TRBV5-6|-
TGTGCCAGCAGTTCTCCGGGAGACTACGAGGAGCAGTACTTC
CASSSPGDYEEQYF
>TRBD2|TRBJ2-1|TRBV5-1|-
TGCGCCAGCAGCCTGGAACCAGAGCGGGGGGACCTATACAATGAGCAGTTCTTC
CASSLEPERGDLYNEQFF
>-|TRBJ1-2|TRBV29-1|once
TGCAGCGTTCGCAGCTACTATGGCTACACCTTC
CSVRSYYGYTF
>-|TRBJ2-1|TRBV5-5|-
TGTGCCAGCAGCTTACTGTTCGATGAGCAGTTCTTC
CASSLLFDEQFF
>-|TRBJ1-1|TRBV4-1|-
TGCGCCAGCAGCCAAGAGGGGGGGACTGAAGCTTTCTTT
CASSQEGGTEAFF
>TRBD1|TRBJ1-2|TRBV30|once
TGTGCCTGGGCAAGGACAGGCTCCTATGGCTACACCTTC
CAWARTGSYGYTF
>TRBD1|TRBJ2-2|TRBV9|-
TGTGCCAGCAGCGTCAATTCACAGGGGGACCCAAACACCGGGGAGCTGTTTTTT
CASSVNSQGDPNTGELFF
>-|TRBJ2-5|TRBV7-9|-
TGTGCCAGCAGCTTGCCCTTGAGGGCGGAGACCCAGTACTTC
CASSLPLRAETQYF
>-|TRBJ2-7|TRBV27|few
TGTGCCAGCAGTTTCGCGCGCGCCTACGAGCAGTACTTC
CASSFARAYEQYF
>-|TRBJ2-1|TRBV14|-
TGTGCCAGCAGCCAAGAAGTCCTGGAGGAGCAGTTCTTC
CASSQEVLEEQFF